Sequencing of this T cell receptor (beta chain) was carried out in a study of cytomegalovirus exposure and HLA in healthy donors. The V and J ends lost 0 bases and 0 bases respectively, with 4 bases between them. The CDR3 sequence is 14 residues long. CDR1 and CDR2 (germline): SGHTS, YDEGEE. Study results and caveats: The study labeled 164 TCR beta chains cytomegalovirus-associated.

This clone was seen just once. No antigen is known for it. Profiling relied on immunoSEQ multiplex PCR, and the TCRdb table lists in-frame clones only, not all of them. The sample includes tens of thousands of clones, 85% of them seen just once. The sequence was obtained from a man aged 18 to 29 in good health and CMV-seropositive. This chain links TRBV5-8 with TRBJ1-5, with unresolved D. Sequenced sample: PBMCs. The CDR3 sequence is CASSLVYSNQPQHF. CDR3 coding DNA: TGTGCCAGCAGCTTGGTCTATAGCAATCAGCCCCAGCATTTT.